The 21 T cell receptor beta chains given below trace back to one sample, sequenced in a study of T cells in tuberculosis. Time point in this sample: new active TB diagnosis, blood taken before or within 7 days of starting treatment. Sequencing was performed with immunoSEQ multiplex PCR; in TCRdb, only in-frame clones are kept and a portion is missing. The table has over 30,000 clones, 70% to 90% seen once; the top ten hold approximately 5.9%. Source: PBMCs, taken at tuberculosis diagnosis. These receptors all stem from an adult with tuberculosis.

By share of the sample, this clone is medium-sized. The chain links TRBV6-5 to TRBJ1-2; D may be TRBD1 (6 bases). Germline-derived CDR1 and CDR2 are MNHEY and SVGAGI. CDR3 size: 13 residues. Deletions cut 6 bases from V and 1 base from J, with 9 bases between. CDR3 sequence (DNA): TGTGCCAGCAGGCTGGACAGTAACTATGGCTACACCTTC. Translated, it gives CASRLDSNYGYTF.

The chain is built from TRBV5-5 and TRBJ1-6; no clear D gene. The CDR3 consists of 14 residues. Trimming took 2 bases from V and 5 from J, leaving 8 bases between them. CDR1 and CDR2 from the germline V gene are SGHKS and YYEKEE (reference sequence). CDR3 sequence (DNA): TGTGCCAGCAGCTTTGGCGGGGATAATTCACCCCTCCACTTT. Amino acid sequence: CASSFGGDNSPLHF.

The chain combines TRBV15 with TRBJ1-1; no definite D call. There are 14 residues in the CDR3. Germline values: CDR1 LNHNV, CDR2 YYDKDF (reference sequence). The V end lost 1 base, the J end lost 4 bases, and 10 bases lay between the germline ends. CDR3 in amino acids: CATSRASPGTEAFF. CDR3 coding DNA: TGTGCCACCAGCAGAGCCAGCCCGGGCACTGAAGCTTTCTTT.

This clone was picked up one time. The gene calls are TRBV5-1 and TRBJ2-3; D call uncertain. The CDR3 spans 15 residues. The germline CDR1 and CDR2 sequences are SGHRS and YFSETQ. Trimming stripped 1 base from V and 1 base from J, with 10 bases between. In nucleotides, the CDR3 is TGCGCCAGCAGCTTGAGCAGGAAGGGCACAGATACGCAGTATTTT. It codes for CASSLSRKGTDTQYF. Using reference TRBV5-1 and TRBJ2-3 for the parts outside the CDR3, the full variable domain is KAGVTQTPRYLIKTRGQQVTLSCSPISGHRSVSWYQQTPGQGLQFLFEYFSETQRNKGNFPGRFSGRQFSNSRSEMNVSTLELGDSALYLCASSLSRKGTDTQYFGPGTRLTVL.

This sequence joins TRBV13 and TRBJ2-7; D remains ambiguous. V was pared by 4 bases and J by 4 bases, with 11 bases between. This CDR3 contains 13 residues. The germline CDR1 and CDR2 sequences are PRHDT and FYEKMQ (reference sequence). For the CDR3, the DNA is TGTGCCAGCAGCTCGAGTGATGAATACGAGCAGTACTTC. Amino acid sequence: CASSSSDEYEQYF.

J is TRBJ2-2 and V is TRBV30; no reliable D call. This CDR3 has 12 residues. The germline gives CDR1 GTSNPN, CDR2 SVGIG (reference sequence). Between the trimmed V and J ends, which lost 5 bases and 3 bases, there was a span of 7 bases. CDR3 sequence: CAWGDYTGELFF. As DNA, the CDR3 is TGTGCCTGGGGAGACTACACCGGGGAGCTGTTTTTT.

V is TRBV7-9 and J is TRBJ1-4; 9 nucleotides agree with TRBD1. This CDR3 comprises 16 residues. With 3 bases clipped from V and 8 bases from J, the junction kept 10 bases outside the gene matches. Germline V CDR1 and CDR2: SEHNR, FQNEAQ (reference sequence). The CDR3 spells CASSLPTGTGFEKLFF. The DNA for the CDR3 is TGTGCCAGCAGCTTGCCTACCGGGACAGGGTTCGAAAAACTGTTTTTT.

The chain uses TRBV28 and TRBJ2-5, with TRBD2 identical over 10 bases. This CDR3 has 15 residues. V shed 6 bases, J shed 3 bases, and the junction held 7 bases outside the gene matches. Germline CDR1 MDHEN, CDR2 SYDVKM. The DNA of the CDR3 is TGTGCCAGCAGCCCGGCCCTAGCGGGGGAAGAGACCCAGTACTTC. Amino acid sequence: CASSPALAGEETQYF.

This clone was detected once. DNA for the CDR3: TGTGCCAGCAGTGATCGGGACAGGGGGCAGAATTCACCCCTCCACTTT. Protein: CASSDRDRGQNSPLHF. The genes are TRBV6-1 and TRBJ1-6; 12 nucleotides line up with TRBD1. J was trimmed by 7 bases and V by 3 bases; bases with no gene match: 4. CDR3 length: 16 residues. Germline loops: CDR1 MNHNS, CDR2 SASEGT.

This clone was detected only once. CDR3 loop: CAWSLPGQGAYNEQFF. The CDR3 region has the DNA TGTGCCTGGAGCCTCCCGGGACAGGGGGCCTACAATGAGCAGTTCTTC. This sequence joins TRBV30 and TRBJ2-1, with 11 bases that match TRBD1. V was pared by 3 bases and J by 2 bases, with 6 bases of the junction left unmatched. CDR1 and CDR2 from the germline V gene are GTSNPN and SVGIG (reference sequence). CDR3 length: 16 amino acids.

V and J are TRBV7-3 and TRBJ2-2, with D perhaps TRBD1 (6 bases). V was pared by 2 bases and J by 4 bases, with 11 bases between. The CDR3 has 15 residues. Germline loops: CDR1 SGHTA, CDR2 FQGTGA. The CDR3 reads CASSLAGVPTGELFF. CDR3 in DNA: TGTGCCAGCAGCTTAGCAGGGGTCCCCACCGGGGAGCTGTTTTTT. Full variable domain (outside the CDR3, taken from reference TRBV7-3 and TRBJ2-2): GAGVSQTPSNKVTEKGKYVELRCDPISGHTALYWYRQSLGQGPEFLIYFQGTGAADDSGLPNDRFFAVRPEGSVSTLKIQRTERGDSAVYLCASSLAGVPTGELFFGEGSRLTVL.

The gene calls are TRBV29-1 and TRBJ1-2; D is unclear. This CDR3 spans 13 amino acids. CDR1 SQVTM and CDR2 ANQGSEA come from the germline V gene. The V end lost 1 base, the J end lost 2 bases, and 8 bases lay between the germline ends. The CDR3, as DNA: TGCAGCGTTGAAGTAGCGGTAAACTATGGCTACACCTTC. It encodes CSVEVAVNYGYTF.

This rearrangement joins TRBV7-2 to TRBJ1-3; possibly TRBD1 for D (6 bases). Germline V gene data show CDR1 as SGHTA and CDR2 as FQGNSA. V lost 1 base, J lost 4 bases, and 14 bases lay in between. This CDR3 contains 16 residues. The DNA of the CDR3 is TGTGCCAGCAGCTTAGAGCCGACAGGTCAGGGAAACACCATATATTTT. It translates to CASSLEPTGQGNTIYF.

The chain joins TRBV7-3 to TRBJ1-2, with 7 positions matching TRBD1. The ends lost 6 bases at V and 6 bases at J; junction bases unmatched: 13. Germline lookup yields CDR1 SGHTA and CDR2 FQGTGA. The CDR3 spans 15 residues. The CDR3 DNA follows: TGTGCCAGCAGTTCACGTAGGGGGCGCCTGGATGGCTACACCTTC. Its protein is CASSSRRGRLDGYTF.

The genes are TRBV5-6 and TRBJ1-6; D gene unclear. V lost 5 bases, J lost 4 bases, and 13 bases lay in between. This CDR3 has 15 residues. CDR1 and CDR2 (germline): SGHDT, YYEEEE. Here the CDR3 reads CASSFERMYNSPLHF. The CDR3 DNA is TGTGCCAGCAGTTTTGAGCGGATGTATAATTCACCCCTCCACTTT. The whole variable domain, filled in from reference TRBV5-6 and TRBJ1-6, reads DAGVTQSPTHLIKTRGQQVTLRCSPKSGHDTVSWYQQALGQGPQFIFQYYEEEERQRGNFPDRFSGHQFPNYSSELNVNALLLGDSALYLCASSFERMYNSPLHFGNGTRLTVT.

The gene calls are TRBV5-6 and TRBJ1-4; the match to TRBD1 covers 8 bases. The CDR3 spans 14 residues. V dropped 2 bases and J dropped 6; count of bases not matched to a gene: 3. The germline CDR1 and CDR2 sequences are SGHDT and YYEEEE. CDR3: CASSFYRGDEKLFF. The CDR3 DNA follows: TGTGCCAGCAGCTTTTACAGGGGGGATGAAAAACTGTTTTTT.

The CDR3 DNA is TGCGCCAGCAGCCAAGTTTTACGAGGGACCGGGGAGCTGTTTTTT. This codes for CASSQVLRGTGELFF. This sequence joins TRBV4-1 and TRBJ2-2; TRBD2 might be the D (5 bases). Trimming left V 1 base short and J 5 bases short, with 11 bases between. Germline V gene data show CDR1 as MGHRA and CDR2 as YSYEKL. The CDR3 runs 15 residues.

The V and J genes are TRBV21-1 and TRBJ1-1. TRBV21-1 is marked as a pseudogene. This CDR3 is built from 15 residues. The chain's CDR3 is CASSKGGSVNTEAFF. Here the CDR3 DNA reads TGTGCCAGCAGCAAAGGCGGCAGCGTGAACACTGAAGCTTTCTTT.

The chain joins TRBV28 to TRBJ1-2; D is ambiguous. The length of the CDR3 is 13 residues. Trimming took off 3 bases at V and 8 bases at J, with 13 bases between the two ends. Germline loops: CDR1 MDHEN, CDR2 SYDVKM. The CDR3 spells CASSFPTTGGYTF. The DNA of the CDR3 is TGTGCCAGCAGTTTTCCCACGACTGGGGGCTACACCTTC.

The chain uses TRBV30 and TRBJ2-5; possible D gene TRBD1, 6 bases. Trimming shortened V by 5 bases and J by 5 bases, and 12 bases separated the two germline ends. This CDR3 region has 12 residues. CDR1 is GTSNPN, CDR2 SVGIG, per germline (reference sequence). The CDR3 coding sequence is TGTGCCTGGGGGGAGAGGGGGGAGACCCAGTACTTC. Protein product: CAWGERGETQYF.

This chain joins TRBV28 and TRBJ2-5, with 10 positions matching TRBD1. Losses at the gene ends were 5 bases for V and 1 base for J; bases not matched to a gene: 10. The length of the CDR3 is 17 residues. The germline V gene encodes CDR1 MDHEN and CDR2 SYDVKM. The CDR3, as DNA: TGTGCCAGCAGTGGGACAGGGGCGGCGAGAATCCAAGAGACCCAGTACTTC. Its protein product is CASSGTGAARIQETQYF.